The 3 T cell receptor beta chains below were found in one sample sequenced in a study of blood T cell repertoires in COVID-19. Profiling relied on immunoSEQ multiplex PCR, and the TCRdb table lists in-frame clones only, not all of them. The sample lists tens of thousands of clones; about four fifths were seen once. What was sequenced was peripheral blood. The receptors originated from a woman aged 55 to 70 with acute or convalescent COVID-19.

This clone was recorded once. The CDR3 nucleotides are TGTGCCAGCAGTTCCGGGACAGGGCGACATAATTGGGAAAAACTGTTTTTT. This gives the protein CASSSGTGRHNWEKLFF. The V gene is TRBV2, the J gene TRBJ1-4; 9 bases agree with TRBD1. V shed 5 bases and J 8 bases; nucleotides not matched to a gene: 15. The CDR3 sequence is 17 residues long. The germline V gene encodes CDR1 SNHLY and CDR2 FYNNEI.

DNA for the CDR3: TGTGCCATCAGAGGGGATGGGGACACCGGGGAGCTGTTTTTT. Translating it yields CAIRGDGDTGELFF. This chain connects TRBV10-3 to TRBJ2-2; tentative D call: TRBD1 (5 bases). The CDR3 covers 14 residues. Per the germline V gene, CDR1 is ENHRY and CDR2 is SYGVKD. Trimming left V 6 bases short and J 3 bases short, with 11 bases between.

The V and J genes are TRBV5-1 and TRBJ1-5; the D gene is possibly TRBD1 (5 bases). The germline V gene encodes CDR1 SGHRS and CDR2 YFSETQ. The CDR3 consists of 14 residues. Trimming cost V 4 bases and J 5 bases, with 13 bases left between them. DNA of the CDR3: TGCGCCAGCAGCCTTGGGGGGGGTGATCAGCCCCAGCATTTT. Residues: CASSLGGGDQPQHF.